This T cell receptor beta chain was captured in a study of cytomegalovirus exposure and HLA in healthy donors. Study-level findings and limits: Most TCR sequences were rare, but some public TCRs occurred in many donors. Reportedly, TCR beta sequences accurately predicted HLA-A and HLA-B alleles in most subjects.

With 60 Vbeta and 13 Jbeta primers, the PCR was carried out. Here immunoSEQ multiplex PCR was the method, and the copy in TCRdb shows in-frame clones only, minus some. This repertoire shows over 200,000 clones, approximately 78% found once; its top ten account for 3% to 4%. In the case of this clone: The target antigen is unknown.

This CDR3 region has 14 residues. Between the trimmed V and J ends, which lost 2 bases and 6 bases, there was a span of 13 bases. CDR1 is SQVTM, CDR2 ANQGSEA, per germline. This sequence joins TRBV29-1 and TRBJ2-2; D not certain. The source is a male donor in good health and CMV-seronegative. What was sequenced was PBMCs. CDR3 nucleotides: TGCAGCGTTGAACATACGACCCGGGCCGGGGAGCTGTTTTTT. Protein product: CSVEHTTRAGELFF.